This TCR beta chain was recovered during a study of glioma-infiltrating T cells. Points from the study as a whole: Above-expected tissue-blood divergence occurred in all gliomas, most in low-grade ones. CDR3 overlap between tissue and blood was very small.

In the case of this clonotype: Its antigen is as yet unknown.

V lost 7 bases and J lost 2, with 15 bases in between. CDR3 length equals 15 residues. Per germline, CDR1 LNHDA and CDR2 SQIVND (reference sequence). The iRepertoire nested amplicon-rescue multiplex PCR amplified TCR alpha and beta CDR3s from RNA. Input was about 85-450 ng of tissue mRNA or PBMC total RNA. TCRdb re-called the multiplex PCR reads with MiXCR, one entry per CDR3 protein. This sample carries over 15,000 distinct CDR3 sequences, 58% of them seen once, and the ten largest clones take approximately 40%. The sequence derives from a human donor with low-grade glioma or glioblastoma, undergoing nonglioma brain surgery, or in good health (not recorded which). The rearrangement uses TRBV19 and TRBJ2-1; D gene ambiguous. The source material was glioma tissue, nonneoplastic brain tissue, or PBMCs (not recorded which). The CDR3 here is CASTPRVLPYNEQFF. For the CDR3, the DNA is TGTGCCAGTACTCCTCGGGTCCTTCCCTACAATGAGCAGTTCTTC. Full variable domain (missing parts from reference TRBV19 and TRBJ2-1): DGGITQSPKYLFRKEGQNVTLSCEQNLNHDAMYWYRQDPGQGLRLIYYSQIVNDFQKGDIAEGYSVSREKKESFPLTVTSAQKNPTAFYLCASTPRVLPYNEQFFGPGTRLTVL.